These 22 T cell receptor beta chains share one sample of origin, sequenced in a study of blood T cells in healthy people across ages. With a J-beta primer mix and a sample-barcoded 5' primer, a second PCR ran about 7 to 12 cycles. MiXCR, run by TCRdb on the 5' RACE reads, gives a single entry per CDR3 protein. The sample has some 1,800,000 distinct CDR3 sequences; approximately 39% are singletons. Specimen: blood. These receptors originate from a human donor in good health.

V and J are TRBV7-9 and TRBJ1-4; 8 bases match TRBD1. Germline V gene data show CDR1 as SEHNR and CDR2 as FQNEAQ (reference sequence). V lost 10 bases, J lost 5 bases, and 6 bases stayed unmatched. The CDR3 is 13 residues long. CDR3 loop: CATTDRENEKLFF. Written as DNA, the CDR3 is TGTGCCACCACGGACAGGGAGAATGAAAAACTGTTTTTT.

In this sample, this clonotype turned up a few times. V usage is TRBV6-5 and J usage is TRBJ2-3; 7 bases are shared with TRBD2. Trimming took 6 bases from V and 3 from J; bases not matched to a gene: 3. The germline gives CDR1 MNHEY, CDR2 SVGAGI. This CDR3 is 13 amino acids long. The CDR3 protein is CASRVGGTDTQYF. CDR3 in DNA: TGTGCCAGCAGGGTGGGGGGGACAGATACGCAGTATTTT.

This clonotype appeared a few times. The chain has TRBV7-9 and TRBJ2-3, with a weak D call TRBD2 (5 bases). V was trimmed by 6 bases and J by 0 bases, leaving 13 bases between them. Germline CDR1 reads SEHNR; CDR2 reads FQNEAQ (reference sequence). The CDR3 covers 15 residues. The CDR3 spells CASRSGFTSTDTQYF. The CDR3 nucleotides are TGTGCCAGCAGGAGCGGTTTTACTAGCACAGATACGCAGTATTTT.

The rearrangement uses TRBV20-1 and TRBJ2-2, with 10 bases fitting TRBD2. Looked up from germline, CDR1 is DFQATT and CDR2 is SNEGSKA (reference sequence). CDR3 length: 17 residues. Trimming cost V 0 bases and J 0 bases; bases outside gene matches: 4. CDR3 protein: CSARDPLAGANTGELFF. The CDR3 nucleotides are TGCAGTGCTAGAGACCCGCTAGCGGGGGCGAACACCGGGGAGCTGTTTTTT.

The chain couples TRBV7-2 to TRBJ2-1; 8 bases fit TRBD2. CDR1 is SGHTA and CDR2 is FQGNSA in the germline V gene. V dropped 8 bases and J dropped 4; count of bases not matched to a gene: 4. This CDR3 has 13 amino acids. The CDR3 coding sequence is TGTGCCAGCGCGGGAGGTAATTACAATGAGCAGTTCTTC. Residues: CASAGGNYNEQFF.

J is TRBJ1-1 and V is TRBV4-1; 9 bases fit TRBD1. This CDR3 has 18 residues. With 4 bases clipped from V and 0 bases from J, the junction kept 12 bases outside the gene matches. CDR1 MGHRA and CDR2 YSYEKL come from the germline V gene. CDR3 in DNA: TGCGCCAGCAGCCGCAGGGCGGGACAGGGATACATGAACACTGAAGCTTTCTTT. The encoded protein is CASSRRAGQGYMNTEAFF.

This clonotype was detected only once. The rearrangement joins TRBV7-2 to TRBJ1-1, with D unresolved. The CDR3 is made up of 13 amino acids. In germline, CDR1 is SGHTA, CDR2 FQGNSA. The V end was cut by 2 bases, the J end by 7 bases, with 11 bases between. CDR3 sequence (DNA): TGTGCCAGCAGCTTAACAGAGACACTTGAAGCTTTCTTT. Translation: CASSLTETLEAFF.

This chain joins TRBV7-9 and TRBJ2-1, with D possibly TRBD2 on 6 matching bases. Germline V gene lookup returns CDR1 SEHNR and CDR2 FQNEAQ (reference sequence). V was shortened by 4 bases and J by 2 bases, with 15 bases between the two germline ends. The CDR3 totals 16 residues. The CDR3 sequence is CASSSPMEGTYNEQFF. The CDR3 nucleotides are TGTGCCAGCAGCTCCCCGATGGAGGGGACCTACAATGAGCAGTTCTTC.

The chain employs TRBV7-9 and TRBJ2-1, with TRBD2 matching over 13 bases. Trimming at V came to 5 bases and at J to 4 bases, leaving 11 bases not matched to a gene. The germline V gene encodes CDR1 SEHNR and CDR2 FQNEAQ (reference sequence). This CDR3 contains 18 residues. The CDR3 sequence: CASSKRGLAGSHYNEQFF. CDR3 nucleotides: TGTGCCAGCAGCAAGCGGGGACTAGCGGGGTCGCATTACAATGAGCAGTTCTTC.

This chain links TRBV12-3 or TRBV12-4 with TRBJ1-2; 8 bases match TRBD1. The CDR3 runs 13 residues. J lost 8 bases, V lost 7 bases, and 9 bases had no gene match. Written as DNA, the CDR3 is TGTGCCAGCACCCGGGGGACAGGAAAGGGCTACACCTTC. Protein sequence: CASTRGTGKGYTF.

This clonotype appeared a few times. The chain carries TRBV28 and TRBJ1-2, with D perhaps TRBD1 (5 bases). The CDR3 loop spans 13 amino acids. CDR1 is MDHEN, CDR2 SYDVKM, per germline. V was clipped by 4 bases and J by 7 bases, with 13 bases between them. The CDR3: CASSSFQGSGYTF. Here the CDR3 DNA reads TGTGCCAGCAGTTCATTCCAGGGCTCTGGCTACACCTTC.

Ten or more counts support this clonotype. The chain uses TRBV11-1 and TRBJ2-6; D possibly corresponds to TRBD1 (6 bases). This CDR3 contains 13 residues. V lost 4 bases to trimming and J lost 11 bases, with 12 bases between them. The germline V gene encodes CDR1 SGHAT and CDR2 FQDESV (reference sequence). The CDR3 reads CASSSRRGDVLTF. The CDR3 coding sequence is TGTGCCAGCAGCTCCCGCAGGGGCGACGTCCTGACTTTC.

Comments on this clonotype: The junction and the germline gene differ at one end; a read error may be behind it. The chain couples TRBV5-1 to TRBJ2-1, with a weak D call TRBD2 (6 bases). Germline V gene data show CDR1 as SGHRS and CDR2 as YFSETQ. The CDR3 sequence is 16 residues long. The CDR3 region has the DNA TGCGCCAGCAGCTCCGAAGCGGGCCTAATCTACAATGAGCAGTTATTC. Translation gives CASSSEAGLIYNEQLF.

This clonotype was picked up a small number of times. CDR3 residues: CASSYGQDWNEQYF. The CDR3 DNA sequence: TGCGCCAGCAGTTATGGACAGGACTGGAACGAGCAGTACTTC. The chain employs TRBV5-1 and TRBJ2-7, with 7 bases identical to TRBD1. Germline CDR1 SGHRS, CDR2 YFSETQ. The CDR3 consists of 14 residues. The J segment lost 5 bases and the V segment lost 5 bases, leaving 10 bases of the junction unmatched.

The chain employs TRBV6-2 or TRBV6-3 and TRBJ2-2; D gene unclear. This CDR3 is 17 amino acids long. Germline V CDR1 and CDR2: MNHEY, SVGEGT. V lost 2 bases and J 5 bases, leaving 18 bases between the germline ends. The CDR3 nucleotides are TGTGCCAGCAGTTACCCCCTGCCAGGACCTTGGACCGGGGAGCTGTTTTTT. This encodes CASSYPLPGPWTGELFF.

This chain connects TRBV5-1 to TRBJ1-5; maybe TRBD1 (5 bases). The CDR3 has 14 residues. Deletions cut 0 bases from V and 10 bases from J, with 14 bases between. CDR1 and CDR2 from the germline V gene are SGHRS and YFSETQ. The CDR3 bases are TGCGCCAGCAGCTTGGGCGGCCCGGGGGACCCCCAGCATTTT. It specifies CASSLGGPGDPQHF.

This chain links TRBV20-1 with TRBJ1-5; unclear D gene. The V and J ends lost 3 bases and 4 bases respectively, with 19 bases between them. Germline V gene data show CDR1 as DFQATT and CDR2 as SNEGSKA (reference sequence). The CDR3 runs 16 residues. This chain's CDR3 is CSARALVGRLNQPQHF. In DNA, the CDR3 is TGCAGTGCTAGGGCACTTGTAGGCCGGCTAAATCAGCCCCAGCATTTT.

The J gene is TRBJ1-2, the V gene TRBV5-1; possibly TRBD1 for D (5 bases). V was shortened by 4 bases and J by 6 bases, with 19 bases between the two germline ends. The CDR3 runs to 15 residues. CDR1 is SGHRS, CDR2 YFSETQ, per germline. The CDR3 DNA sequence: TGCGCCAGCAGCCCTGACCGACAGAGACCCCATGGCTACACCTTC. It yields the protein CASSPDRQRPHGYTF. Using reference TRBV5-1 and TRBJ1-2 for the parts outside the CDR3, the full variable domain is KAGVTQTPRYLIKTRGQQVTLSCSPISGHRSVSWYQQTPGQGLQFLFEYFSETQRNKGNFPGRFSGRQFSNSRSEMNVSTLELGDSALYLCASSPDRQRPHGYTFGSGTRLTVV.

In its sample, this clonotype was seen a few times. The rearrangement joins TRBV4-2 to TRBJ2-7; no clear D. The CDR3 spans 15 residues. Germline-derived CDR1 and CDR2 are LGHNA and YNFKEQ. V was trimmed by 1 base and J by 5 bases, leaving 15 bases between them. This CDR3 is CASSQGLAQLDEQYF. DNA of the CDR3: TGTGCCAGCAGCCAAGGCTTGGCTCAGCTAGACGAGCAGTACTTC.

CDR3 nucleotide sequence: TGTGCCATCAGGCTGGACTCCGGGGAGCTGTTTTTT. This encodes CAIRLDSGELFF. This chain links TRBV10-3 with TRBJ2-2; D perhaps matches TRBD2 (5 bases). Trimming took off 6 bases at V and 6 bases at J, with 8 bases between the two ends. Germline V gene lookup returns CDR1 ENHRY and CDR2 SYGVKD. CDR3 length equals 12 residues.

The V and J genes are TRBV3-1 and TRBJ1-1, with D unclear. Germline CDR1 and CDR2: LGHDT and YNNKEL (reference sequence). Trimming took off 3 bases at V and 4 bases at J, with 12 bases between the two ends. CDR3 length: 14 amino acids. CDR3 sequence: CASSQEPHSTEAFF. The CDR3 nucleotides read TGTGCCAGCAGCCAGGAACCACATAGCACTGAAGCTTTCTTT.

This clonotype was seen only a few times. V usage is TRBV12-3 or TRBV12-4 and J usage is TRBJ2-1; 8 nucleotides match TRBD2. J lost 3 bases, V lost 1 base, and 2 bases had no gene match. The CDR3 consists of 15 residues. CDR3 DNA sequence: TGTGCCAGCAGTTTAGACGGGGGGGACTACAATGAGCAGTTCTTC. Translation gives CASSLDGGDYNEQFF.